The 10 T cell receptor beta chains below come from one sample, sequenced in a study of T cells after yellow fever vaccination (dated by TCRdb to the late 2010s). The treatment or condition label corresponds to: live attenuated yellow fever vaccine strain. Preparation of the library involved 5' RACE. Sequencing instrument: Illumina HiSeq 2500. TCRdb cleaned the public reads at Q25 with fastp, built clones with MiXCR and kept in-frame beta chains. A single entry per CDR3 protein holds the most common genes and DNA from its merged rows. The sample table contains just under 600,000 distinct CDR3 sequences; only one count was recorded for about 13% of them. The ten most abundant clones make up around 15% of the sample. This sample comprised PBMCs, obtained on the day of the yellow fever booster vaccination. Receptor source: a man aged 25-45 years who received the YFV17D yellow fever vaccine.

The chain combines TRBV7-6 with TRBJ2-1; perhaps TRBD1 as D (6 bases). The CDR3 is made up of 11 amino acids. The germline V and J ends were trimmed by 8 bases and 12 bases, with 14 bases remaining between them. Germline CDR1 and CDR2: SGHVS and FNYEAQ. CDR3: CASALGGWQFF. The CDR3 coding sequence is TGTGCCAGCGCCTTAGGGGGTTGGCAGTTCTTC.

This clonotype was picked up a small number of times. V and J are TRBV6-6 and TRBJ2-1; 7 bases fit TRBD1. CDR3 size: 11 residues. Per the germline V gene, CDR1 is MNHNY and CDR2 is SVGAGI (reference sequence). Written as DNA, the CDR3 is TGTGCAGGGACAGCCGACAATGAGCAGTTCTTC. Translating it yields CAGTADNEQFF.

The chain employs TRBV29-1 and TRBJ2-2, with 7 positions matching TRBD1. The CDR3 covers 13 residues. V was clipped by 7 bases and J by 3 bases; unmatched bases: 5. From germline, CDR1 is SQVTM and CDR2 ANQGSEA. CDR3 nucleotide sequence: TGCAGCGCCGGACAGGTAGACACCGGGGAGCTGTTTTTT. This codes for CSAGQVDTGELFF.

V usage is TRBV24-1 and J usage is TRBJ2-5; 7 nucleotides line up with TRBD1. CDR1 and CDR2 (germline): KGHDR, SFDVKD. The CDR3 runs 12 residues. V lost 7 bases to trimming and J lost 4 bases; unmatched junction nucleotides: 2. CDR3 nucleotide sequence: TGTGCCACCAGCCCAGGGGGAGAGACCCAGTACTTC. This codes for CATSPGGETQYF.

This clonotype was seen more than once but under ten times. The J gene is TRBJ2-2, the V gene TRBV5-1; a possible D gene is TRBD1 (5 bases). The CDR3 is 16 residues long. V lost 0 bases to trimming and J lost 0 bases, with 9 bases between them. Per germline, CDR1 SGHRS and CDR2 YFSETQ. CDR3 in amino acids: CASSLGGGPNTGELFF. CDR3 bases: TGCGCCAGCAGCTTGGGGGGCGGCCCGAACACCGGGGAGCTGTTTTTT. Supplemented by reference TRBV5-1 and TRBJ2-2, the full variable domain reads KAGVTQTPRYLIKTRGQQVTLSCSPISGHRSVSWYQQTPGQGLQFLFEYFSETQRNKGNFPGRFSGRQFSNSRSEMNVSTLELGDSALYLCASSLGGGPNTGELFFGEGSRLTVL.

This rearrangement joins TRBV20-1 to TRBJ2-3; D perhaps matches TRBD1 (7 bases). V gave up 5 bases and J gave up 3 bases, with 15 bases separating them. CDR3 length: 14 amino acids. CDR1 is DFQATT, CDR2 SNEGSKA, per germline (reference sequence). This CDR3 reads CSAFRGDGTDTQYF. In nucleotides, the CDR3 is TGCAGTGCTTTCAGGGGGGACGGGACAGATACGCAGTATTTT.

A few counts support this clonotype. The chain employs TRBV14 and TRBJ2-7; no definite D call. The CDR3 runs to 16 residues. The germline CDR1 and CDR2 sequences are SGHDN and FVKESK. The V end lost 1 base, the J end lost 1 base, and 14 bases lay between the germline ends. The CDR3 DNA reads TGTGCCAGCAGCCAAGCTCCCTTGGCCTCTTCCTACGAGCAGTACTTC. Protein sequence: CASSQAPLASSYEQYF.

The chain recombines TRBV18 with TRBJ2-7; D unclear. Trimming shortened V by 3 bases and J by 5 bases, and 14 bases separated the two germline ends. Germline CDR1 KGHSH, CDR2 LQKENI. The CDR3 is 14 amino acids. The CDR3 nucleotides are TGTGCCAGCTCACCCACATCAGGTTCCCACGAGCAGTACTTC. Its protein is CASSPTSGSHEQYF.

The genes are TRBV28 and TRBJ2-1; D call uncertain. Looked up from germline, CDR1 is MDHEN and CDR2 is SYDVKM. The CDR3 has 13 residues. V was cut by 10 bases and J by 4 bases, with 14 bases left in between. CDR3 coding DNA: TGTGCCACCGACTCAAGGGATTACAATGAGCAGTTCTTC. It encodes CATDSRDYNEQFF. Together with reference TRBV28 and TRBJ2-1, the CDR3 gives the full variable domain: DVKVTQSSRYLVKRTGEKVFLECVQDMDHENMFWYRQDPGLGLRLIYFSYDVKMKEKGDIPEGYSVSREKKERFSLILESASTNQTSMYLCATDSRDYNEQFFGPGTRLTVL.

The sample holds a few counts of this clonotype. The chain combines TRBV23-1 with TRBJ1-1; D may be TRBD1 (5 bases). Being an ORF, TRBV23-1 has a function that is uncertain. The CDR3 is 12 residues long. Deletions cut 6 bases from V and 11 bases from J, with 16 bases between. CDR3 bases: TGCGCCAGCAGCCAAAAACAGGAGAGGGCTTTCTTT. Protein product: CASSQKQERAFF.